Following are 13 T cell receptor beta chains from one sample sequenced in a study of T cell clonality in common variable immunodeficiency. TCRdb keeps only in-frame clones here, not all; method: immunoSEQ multiplex PCR. The sample shows roughly 60,000 clones, none of them appearing just once. The specimen was peripheral blood mononuclear cells. The receptor source for this set is a person between 18 and 75 years old in good health.

Many counts were recorded for this clone. The read ends 3 residues early relative to the CDR3; the germline J gene fills the gap. J is TRBJ1-5 and V is TRBV27, with unresolved D. With 3 bases removed from V and 1 base from J, the gap between germline ends came to 7 bases. The CDR3 extends over 14 amino acids. CDR1 and CDR2 from the germline V gene are MNHEY and SMNVEV (reference sequence). CDR3 region: CASSFTSSNQPQHF. The covered CDR3 bases are TGTGCCAGCAGTTTCACGAGCAGCAATCAGCCC.

This clone was seen at least ten times. Germline is not matched at one junction end, which may reflect a read error. The CDR3 is cut off 3 residues early in the read; its end comes from the germline J gene. The chain carries TRBV4-2 and TRBJ1-6; 9 positions match TRBD1. CDR3 length equals 16 residues. Germline V gene lookup returns CDR1 LGHNA and CDR2 YNFKEQ. CDR3 DNA, as far as it was read: TGCGCCAGCAGCCAAAATGGGGGACAGGGTGATTCACCC. Translation gives CASSQNGGQGDSP. The entire CDR3 protein is CASSQNGGQGDSPLHF.

This clone was found many times. Mismatch with germline at one junction end may stem from a read error. Read sequence stops 3 residues before the CDR3 end, and the germline J gene provides the missing end. The chain joins TRBV12-3 or TRBV12-4 to TRBJ2-3; 7 bases line up with TRBD2. This CDR3 is built from 14 residues. CDR3 sequence: CASRLGGSTDTQYF. The DNA read from the CDR3 is TGTGCCAGCCGTTTGGGGGGGAGCACAGATACG.

There are many counts of this clone. The CDR3 goes on 3 residues after the read ends, and that part is filled in from the germline J gene. The gene calls are TRBV7-6 and TRBJ1-5, with a weak D call TRBD1 (6 bases). This CDR3 has 13 amino acids. CDR1 SGHVS and CDR2 FNYEAQ come from the germline V gene. Trimming took off 2 bases at V and 7 bases at J, with 9 bases between the two ends. CDR3: CASSLSGDQPQHF. The part of the CDR3 DNA that was read is TGTGCCAGCAGCTTATCAGGGGACCAGCCC.

This clone was seen many times. The CDR3 end lies 3 residues beyond the end of the read and is filled in from the germline J gene. The rearrangement uses TRBV20-1 and TRBJ2-1; 7 nucleotides align to TRBD2. V shed 4 bases, J shed 9 bases, and the junction held 12 bases outside the gene matches. This CDR3 comprises 14 residues. The germline V gene has CDR1 DFQATT and CDR2 SNEGSKA (reference sequence). CDR3 sequence: CSANRGGPGSEQFF. The covered CDR3 bases are TGCAGTGCTAACCGGGGAGGGCCGGGTAGTGAG.

The sequenced part of the CDR3 DNA is TGTGCCAGCAGCCTCCTAGCGGGAGAGGCCAATGAG. The encoded protein is CASSLLAGEANE. The full CDR3 reads CASSLLAGEANEQFF. This chain joins TRBV11-1 and TRBJ2-1; 10 nucleotides agree with TRBD2. The read terminates 3 residues ahead of where the CDR3 ends, so the germline J gene completes it. The junction had 7 bases not matched to a gene; V was cut back by 5 bases and J by 6 bases. Germline V gene data show CDR1 as SGHAT and CDR2 as FQDESV (reference sequence). There are 15 residues in the CDR3.

This clone was recorded at least ten times. The read ends 3 residues shy of where the CDR3 ends; the end is completed using the germline J gene. The chain recombines TRBV29-1 with TRBJ2-3; 12 bases map to TRBD2. Germline V gene lookup returns CDR1 SQVTM and CDR2 ANQGSEA. This CDR3 comprises 19 residues. V lost 0 bases, J lost 5 bases, and 15 bases stayed unmatched. The DNA read from the CDR3 is TGCAGCGTTGAAGATGGCGCTAGCGGGAGGGCCCAGTGGTTAGATACG. Translating it yields CSVEDGASGRAQWLDT. The full CDR3 sequence reads CSVEDGASGRAQWLDTQYF.

At least ten counts were recorded for this clone. Sequencing ends 3 residues short of the CDR3 end; the germline J gene provides the rest. The rearrangement joins TRBV10-2 to TRBJ2-2; 9 bases align to TRBD2. Germline V gene data show CDR1 as WSHSY and CDR2 as SAAADI. This CDR3 comprises 18 residues. Trimming took 3 bases from V and 8 from J; bases not matched to a gene: 16. The covered CDR3 bases are TGCGCCAGCAGTGACCCACCGGGGGCTAGCGGGAATTCGGGGGAG. Translation gives CASSDPPGASGNSGE. The whole CDR3 is CASSDPPGASGNSGELFF.

This clone was seen many times. The read is 3 residues too short to cover the CDR3 end, so that end is filled in from the germline J gene. This chain links TRBV13 with TRBJ1-6; a possible D gene is TRBD1 (5 bases). The germline V gene has CDR1 PRHDT and CDR2 FYEKMQ (reference sequence). The CDR3 runs to 17 residues. V gave up 4 bases and J gave up 0 bases, with 13 bases separating them. CDR3 region: CASSSGGASSYNSPLHF. The CDR3 DNA, read in part, is TGTGCCAGCAGCTCCGGAGGGGCTAGCTCCTATAATTCACCC.

This clone has a count of ten or more. Sequencing ends 3 residues short of the CDR3 end; the germline J gene provides the rest. The chain uses TRBV12-3 or TRBV12-4 and TRBJ1-4; TRBD1 matches at 7 bases. Germline trimming cut 4 bases from V and 8 bases from J; bases unmatched to any gene: 16. There are 17 residues in the CDR3. Here the CDR3 reads CASSSGEQGRIGEKLFF. CDR3 DNA (partial): TGTGCCAGCAGTTCGGGGGAACAGGGGAGGATTGGAGAAAAA.

This clone was recorded at least ten times. The read gets to within 3 residues of the CDR3 end, and the germline J gene fills in the rest. V gene TRBV7-9 combines with J gene TRBJ2-7; no definite D call. V lost 2 bases and J lost 2, with 10 bases in between. Germline-derived CDR1 and CDR2 are SEHNR and FQNEAQ (reference sequence). CDR3 length: 14 residues. CDR3 DNA (partial): TGTGCCAGCAGCTTATCGGCCAGGCCCTACGAG. It yields the protein CASSLSARPYE. The full CDR3 reads CASSLSARPYEQYF.

At least ten counts were recorded for this clone. Read sequence stops 3 residues before the CDR3 end, and the germline J gene provides the missing end. The chain combines TRBV5-1 with TRBJ2-7, with TRBD1 as a possible D gene (6 bases). The V end was cut by 3 bases, the J end by 0 bases, with 10 bases between. CDR1 and CDR2 from the germline V gene are SGHRS and YFSETQ. This CDR3 spans 14 amino acids. The CDR3 DNA, read in part, is TGCGCCAGCAGCTCTACAGGGAGCTCCTACGAG. It encodes CASSSTGSSYE. The CDR3 as a whole reads CASSSTGSSYEQYF.

In its sample, this clone was seen many times. The read finishes 3 residues shy of the CDR3 end, and the germline J gene is used to complete it. The rearrangement links TRBV20-1 to TRBJ1-5, with TRBD1 matching over 9 bases. Germline CDR1 DFQATT, CDR2 SNEGSKA (reference sequence). V lost 6 bases, J lost 7 bases, and 10 bases stayed unmatched. The CDR3 runs 14 residues. The CDR3 here is CSARSGQGIQPQHF. The sequenced CDR3 bases are TGCAGTGCGCGGTCGGGACAGGGTATCCAGCCC.